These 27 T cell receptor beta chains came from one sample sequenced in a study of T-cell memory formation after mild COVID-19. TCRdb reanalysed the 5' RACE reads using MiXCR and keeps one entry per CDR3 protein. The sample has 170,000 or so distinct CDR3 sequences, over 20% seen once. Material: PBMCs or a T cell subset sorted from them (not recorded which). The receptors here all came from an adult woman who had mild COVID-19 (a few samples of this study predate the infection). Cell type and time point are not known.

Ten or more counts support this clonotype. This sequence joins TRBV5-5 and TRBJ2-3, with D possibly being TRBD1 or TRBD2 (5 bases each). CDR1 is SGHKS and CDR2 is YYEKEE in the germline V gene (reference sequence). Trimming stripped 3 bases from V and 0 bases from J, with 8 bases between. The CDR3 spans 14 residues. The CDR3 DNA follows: TGTGCCAGCAGCTCGGGACCGAGCACAGATACGCAGTATTTT. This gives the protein CASSSGPSTDTQYF. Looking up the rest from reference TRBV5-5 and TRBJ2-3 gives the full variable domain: DAGVTQSPTHLIKTRGQQVTLRCSPISGHKSVSWYQQVLGQGPQFIFQYYEKEERGRGNFPDRFSARQFPNYSSELNVNALLLGDSALYLCASSSGPSTDTQYFGPGTRLTVL.

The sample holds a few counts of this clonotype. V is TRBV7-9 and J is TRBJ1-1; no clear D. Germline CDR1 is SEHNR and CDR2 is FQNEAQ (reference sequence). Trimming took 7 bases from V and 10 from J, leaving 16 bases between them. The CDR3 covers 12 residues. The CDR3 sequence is CASMEDEGGAFF. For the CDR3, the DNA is TGTGCCAGCATGGAGGACGAAGGCGGAGCTTTCTTT.

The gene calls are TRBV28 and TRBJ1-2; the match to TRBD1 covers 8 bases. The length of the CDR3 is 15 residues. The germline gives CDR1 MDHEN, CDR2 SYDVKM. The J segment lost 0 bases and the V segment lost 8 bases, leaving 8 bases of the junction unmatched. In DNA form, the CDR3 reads TGTGCCAGCTGGTTTGGACAGGGCTCTAACTATGGCTACACCTTC. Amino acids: CASWFGQGSNYGYTF.

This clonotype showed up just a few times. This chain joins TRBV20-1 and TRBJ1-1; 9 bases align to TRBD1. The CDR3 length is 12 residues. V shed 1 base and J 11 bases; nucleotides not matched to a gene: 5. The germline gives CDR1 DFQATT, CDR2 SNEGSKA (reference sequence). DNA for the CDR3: TGCAGTGCTAGAGGGTCGGGGACAGGGGCTTTCTTT. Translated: CSARGSGTGAFF.

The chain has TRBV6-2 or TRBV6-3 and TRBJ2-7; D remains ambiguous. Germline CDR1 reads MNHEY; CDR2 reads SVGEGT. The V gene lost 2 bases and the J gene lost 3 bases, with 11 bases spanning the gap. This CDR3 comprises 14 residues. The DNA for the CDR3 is TGTGCCAGCAGTTACCTAAAACAGAGCTACGAGCAGTACTTC. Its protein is CASSYLKQSYEQYF.

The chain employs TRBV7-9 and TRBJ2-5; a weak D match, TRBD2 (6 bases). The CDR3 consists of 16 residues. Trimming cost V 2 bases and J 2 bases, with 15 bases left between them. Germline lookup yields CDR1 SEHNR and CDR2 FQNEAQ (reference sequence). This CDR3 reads CASSLYGVAGQETQYF. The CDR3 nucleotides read TGTGCCAGCAGCTTATATGGGGTCGCGGGGCAAGAGACCCAGTACTTC.

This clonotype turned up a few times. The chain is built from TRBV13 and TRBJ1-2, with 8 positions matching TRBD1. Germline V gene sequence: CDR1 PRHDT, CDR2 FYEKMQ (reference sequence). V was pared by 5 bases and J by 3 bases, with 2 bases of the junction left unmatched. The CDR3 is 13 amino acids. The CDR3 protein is CASSEGQDYGYTF. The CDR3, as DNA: TGTGCCAGCAGCGAGGGACAGGACTATGGCTACACCTTC.

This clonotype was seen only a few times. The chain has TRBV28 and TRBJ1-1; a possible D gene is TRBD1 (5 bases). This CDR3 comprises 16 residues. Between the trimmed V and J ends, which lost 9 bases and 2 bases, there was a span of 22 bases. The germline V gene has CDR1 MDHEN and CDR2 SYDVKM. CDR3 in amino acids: CASVMFRESYNTEAFF. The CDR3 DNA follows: TGTGCCAGTGTGATGTTCAGGGAGAGTTACAACACTGAAGCTTTCTTT.

Written as DNA, the CDR3 is TGCGCCAGCAGCTCGGAGTTGGCGCATGGCTACACCTTC. Its protein is CASSSELAHGYTF. The chain joins TRBV5-1 to TRBJ1-2; the D is unclear. CDR1 SGHRS and CDR2 YFSETQ come from the germline V gene. The CDR3 length is 13 residues. Trimming pared 3 bases from V and 6 bases from J, leaving 12 bases between.

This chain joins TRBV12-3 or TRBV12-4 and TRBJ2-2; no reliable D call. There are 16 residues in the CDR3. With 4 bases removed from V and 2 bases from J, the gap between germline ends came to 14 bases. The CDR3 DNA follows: TGTGCCAGCAGTTCCCCCCCCAACAGCAACACCGGGGAGCTGTTTTTT. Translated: CASSSPPNSNTGELFF.

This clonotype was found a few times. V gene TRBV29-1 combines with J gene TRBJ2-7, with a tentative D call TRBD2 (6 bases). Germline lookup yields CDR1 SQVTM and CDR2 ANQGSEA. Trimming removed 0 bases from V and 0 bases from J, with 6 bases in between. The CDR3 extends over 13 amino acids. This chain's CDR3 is CSVEEGGSYEQYF. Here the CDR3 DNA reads TGCAGCGTTGAAGAGGGAGGCTCCTACGAGCAGTACTTC.

The CDR3 sequence: CASSFQGPANNSPLHF. CDR3 sequence (DNA): TGTGCCAGCAGTTTTCAGGGTCCTGCTAATAATTCACCCCTCCACTTT. The chain recombines TRBV28 with TRBJ1-6, with D possibly being TRBD1 (5 bases). There are 16 residues in the CDR3. V was clipped by 3 bases and J by 5 bases, with 14 bases between them. CDR1 is MDHEN, CDR2 SYDVKM, per germline.

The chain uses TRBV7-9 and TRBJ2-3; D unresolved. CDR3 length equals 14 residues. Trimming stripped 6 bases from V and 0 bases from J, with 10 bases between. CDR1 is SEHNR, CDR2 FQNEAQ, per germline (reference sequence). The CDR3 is CASSLVSSTDTQYF. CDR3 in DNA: TGTGCCAGCAGTTTGGTCTCTAGCACAGATACGCAGTATTTT.

CDR3 bases: TGTGCCAGCAGCCTCGGAGCTTCGGTTGGCGAGCAGTACTTC. This encodes CASSLGASVGEQYF. V usage is TRBV27 and J usage is TRBJ2-7; no firm D call. Trimming left V 6 bases short and J 6 bases short, with 18 bases between. The germline V gene has CDR1 MNHEY and CDR2 SMNVEV (reference sequence). The CDR3 totals 14 residues.

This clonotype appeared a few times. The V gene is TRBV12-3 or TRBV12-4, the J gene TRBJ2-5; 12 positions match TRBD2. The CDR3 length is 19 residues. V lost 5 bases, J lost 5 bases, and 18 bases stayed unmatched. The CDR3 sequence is CASSHRDPGLAGGRETQYF. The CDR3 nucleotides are TGTGCCAGCAGTCACAGAGATCCGGGACTAGCGGGCGGTAGGGAGACCCAGTACTTC.

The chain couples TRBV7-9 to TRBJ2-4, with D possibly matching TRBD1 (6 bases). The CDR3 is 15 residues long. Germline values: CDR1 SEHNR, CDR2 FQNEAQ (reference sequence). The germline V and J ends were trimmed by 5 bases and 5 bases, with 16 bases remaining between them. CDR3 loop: CASSPLTGYQNIQYF. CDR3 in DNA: TGTGCCAGCAGCCCTCTTACAGGGTACCAAAACATTCAGTACTTC. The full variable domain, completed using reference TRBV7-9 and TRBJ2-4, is DTGVSQNPRHKITKRGQNVTFRCDPISEHNRLYWYRQTLGQGPEFLTYFQNEAQLEKSRLLSDRFSAERPKGSFSTLEIQRTEQGDSAMYLCASSPLTGYQNIQYFGAGTRLSVL.

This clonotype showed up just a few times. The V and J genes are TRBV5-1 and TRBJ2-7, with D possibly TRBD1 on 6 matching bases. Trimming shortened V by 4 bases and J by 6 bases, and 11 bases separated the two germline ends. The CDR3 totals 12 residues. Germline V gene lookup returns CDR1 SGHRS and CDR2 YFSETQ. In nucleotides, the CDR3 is TGCGCCAGCAGCCCACGGGACACCGAGCAGTACTTC. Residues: CASSPRDTEQYF.

In DNA form, the CDR3 reads TGTGCCAGCTCCTCTCCGGGACAGGGAAGATCTTTCTTT. It is translated as CASSSPGQGRSFF. The chain carries TRBV12-3 or TRBV12-4 and TRBJ1-1; TRBD1 agrees at 9 bases. V shed 8 bases, J shed 12 bases, and the junction held 13 bases outside the gene matches. There are 13 residues in the CDR3.

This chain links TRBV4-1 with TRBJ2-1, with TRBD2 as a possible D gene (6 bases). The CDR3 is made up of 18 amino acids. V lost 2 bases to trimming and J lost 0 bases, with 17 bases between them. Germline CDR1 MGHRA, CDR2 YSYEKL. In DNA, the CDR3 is TGCGCCAGCAGCCAAAGCCCCACCCCCGGGAGCTCCTACAATGAGCAGTTCTTC. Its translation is CASSQSPTPGSSYNEQFF.

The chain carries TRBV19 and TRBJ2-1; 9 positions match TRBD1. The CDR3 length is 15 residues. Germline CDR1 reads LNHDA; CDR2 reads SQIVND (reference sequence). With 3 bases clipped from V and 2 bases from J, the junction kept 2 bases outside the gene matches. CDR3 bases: TGTGCCAGTAGTATTCGACAGGGGGCCTACAATGAGCAGTTCTTC. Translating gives CASSIRQGAYNEQFF. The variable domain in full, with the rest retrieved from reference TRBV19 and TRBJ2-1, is DGGITQSPKYLFRKEGQNVTLSCEQNLNHDAMYWYRQDPGQGLRLIYYSQIVNDFQKGDIAEGYSVSREKKESFPLTVTSAQKNPTAFYLCASSIRQGAYNEQFFGPGTRLTVL.

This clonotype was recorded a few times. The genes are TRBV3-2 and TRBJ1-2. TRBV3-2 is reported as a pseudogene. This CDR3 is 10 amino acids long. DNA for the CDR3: TGTGCCAGCAGCGATAGTGGCTACACCTTC. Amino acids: CASSDSGYTF.

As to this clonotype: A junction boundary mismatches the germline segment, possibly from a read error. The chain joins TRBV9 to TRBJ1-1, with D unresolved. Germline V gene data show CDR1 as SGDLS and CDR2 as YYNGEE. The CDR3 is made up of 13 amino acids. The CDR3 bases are TGTGCCAGCAGCCTCTCCTTGAACGCTGAAGCTTTCTTT. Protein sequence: CASSLSLNAEAFF.

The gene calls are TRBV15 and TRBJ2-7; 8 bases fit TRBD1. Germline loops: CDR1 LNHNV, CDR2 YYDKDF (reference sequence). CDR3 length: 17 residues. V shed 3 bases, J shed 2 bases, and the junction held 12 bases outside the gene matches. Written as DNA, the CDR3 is TGTGCCACCAGCAGCCCAATCCTGACAGGGGTTACCTACGAGCAGTACTTC. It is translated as CATSSPILTGVTYEQYF.

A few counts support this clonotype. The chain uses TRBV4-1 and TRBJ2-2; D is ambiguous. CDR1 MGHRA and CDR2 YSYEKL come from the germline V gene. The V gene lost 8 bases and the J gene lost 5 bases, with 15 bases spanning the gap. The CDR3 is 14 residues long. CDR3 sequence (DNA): TGCGCCAGCGCGCGCGGACCCAGGACCGGGGAGCTGTTTTTT. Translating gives CASARGPRTGELFF.

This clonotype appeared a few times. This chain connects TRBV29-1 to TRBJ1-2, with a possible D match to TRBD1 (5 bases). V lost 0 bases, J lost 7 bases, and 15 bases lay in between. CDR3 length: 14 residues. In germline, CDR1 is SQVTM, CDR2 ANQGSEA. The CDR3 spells CSVEDQQGSAGYTF. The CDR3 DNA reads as TGCAGCGTTGAAGATCAGCAGGGCTCGGCTGGCTACACCTTC. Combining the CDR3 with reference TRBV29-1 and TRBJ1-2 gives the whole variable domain SAVISQKPSRDICQRGTSLTIQCQVDSQVTMMFWYRQQPGQSLTLIATANQGSEATYESGFVIDKFPISRPNLTFSTLTVSNMSPEDSSIYLCSVEDQQGSAGYTFGSGTRLTVV.

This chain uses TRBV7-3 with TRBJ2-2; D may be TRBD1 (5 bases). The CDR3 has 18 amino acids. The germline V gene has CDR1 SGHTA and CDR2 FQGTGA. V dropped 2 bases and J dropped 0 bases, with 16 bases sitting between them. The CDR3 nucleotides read TGTGCCAGCAGCTTAGGGGTACAGGAAGCACCGAACACCGGGGAGCTGTTTTTT. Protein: CASSLGVQEAPNTGELFF.

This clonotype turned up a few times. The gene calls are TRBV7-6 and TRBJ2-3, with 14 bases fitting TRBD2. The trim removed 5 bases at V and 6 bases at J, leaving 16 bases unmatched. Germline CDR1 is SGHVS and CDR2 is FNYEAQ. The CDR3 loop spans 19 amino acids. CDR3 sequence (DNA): TGTGCCAGCAGCCCAGGGACTAGCGGGGGCCTTATACAACTGGATACGCAGTATTTT. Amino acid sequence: CASSPGTSGGLIQLDTQYF.